Sequencing of this T cell receptor (beta chain) was carried out in a study of cytomegalovirus exposure and HLA in healthy donors. Regarding the study as a whole: On later analysis, the bulk of CMV-associated TCR beta chains appeared to be HLA-restricted. Beyond CMV serostatus, there was no information to go on about immune exposure. In an earlier analysis, in approximately 570 donors, most V segments appeared productive either ~87% or ~30% of the time.

On this clone: The antigen remains unidentified.

The CDR3 loop spans 16 amino acids. From germline, CDR1 is LNHDA and CDR2 SQIVND (reference sequence). V was clipped by 5 bases and J by 8 bases, with 24 bases between them. The PCR used 60 Vbeta and 13 Jbeta primers. The table came from immunoSEQ multiplex PCR; TCRdb's copy has only in-frame clones and leaves some out. The sample yields about 90,000 clones, about 73% seen once. The clonotype was recovered from a woman aged 45-60 years in good health and CMV-seropositive. The chain recombines TRBV19 with TRBJ1-2, with D perhaps TRBD1 (6 bases). Sequenced input: PBMCs. The CDR3 loop reads CASSPQVGRGNRGYTF. Here the CDR3 DNA reads TGTGCCAGTAGTCCTCAGGTTGGCAGGGGTAACCGAGGCTACACCTTC.